These T cell receptor beta chains were read from a single sample in a study of cytomegalovirus exposure and HLA in healthy donors. Measured with immunoSEQ multiplex PCR; TCRdb has only the in-frame clones, and not every one. The table has tens of thousands of clones, 96% seen once. Sample: PBMCs. The receptor set was obtained from a woman aged 18-29 years in good health and CMV-seropositive. Both conserved end residues are trimmed from each CDR3.

CDR3 protein: ASSSGQGADTQY; V gene: TRBV7-8
CDR3 protein: ASSPGQNTEAF; V gene: TRBV7-9
CDR3 protein: ASSLERSGKGYGYT; V gene: TRBV28
CDR3 protein: ASSSGAGANVLT; V gene: TRBV19
CDR3 protein: ASRRTSGKDTQY; V gene: TRBV6-5
CDR3 protein: ASGSPQGLAGVHNEQF; V gene: TRBV12-5
CDR3 protein: SAYGGQPTEKLF; V gene: TRBV29-1
CDR3 protein: ASIPGQGAYEQF; V gene: TRBV5-5
CDR3 protein: ASSLAGGAREKLF; V gene: TRBV5-4
CDR3 protein: ASSVGGSYEQY; V gene: TRBV9
CDR3 protein: ASSPAPTGTDTQY; V gene: TRBV9
CDR3 protein: ASSLGLAEFNYEQY; V gene: TRBV6-5
CDR3 protein: ASSPLETDTQY; V gene: TRBV7-3
CDR3 protein: ASSDSTLAGVEETQY; V gene: TRBV6-4
CDR3 protein: ASSLGWTAPYGYT; V gene: TRBV7-2
CDR3 protein: ASSLPGLAGGSQETQY; V gene: TRBV7-9
CDR3 protein: ASSNLDRGGNTIY; V gene: TRBV19
CDR3 protein: ASSFGGRFYGYT; V gene: TRBV7-9
CDR3 protein: ASSLAPNTGELF; V gene: TRBV7-9
CDR3 protein: ASHDRTGIYEQY; V gene: TRBV28
CDR3 protein: ASSLSMSQPQH; V gene: TRBV27
CDR3 protein: ASSTGGGYGYT; V gene: TRBV7-3
CDR3 protein: ASSVKRPGTRGPTDTQY; V gene: TRBV9
CDR3 protein: ASSLWGGIYNEQF; V gene: TRBV5-8
CDR3 protein: ASSSNRAQETQY; V gene: TRBV11-3
CDR3 protein: ASSPGLPLETQY; V gene: TRBV11-2
CDR3 protein: ASTGPVKNIQY; V gene: TRBV28
CDR3 protein: ASSLAGSGRDEQY; V gene: TRBV7-9
CDR3 protein: ASSRDYSYEQY; V gene: TRBV27
CDR3 protein: ASGAATSGSHNEQF; V gene: TRBV28
CDR3 protein: ASTPLTSGAAYEQY; V gene: TRBV5-1
CDR3 protein: ASSSPQRLNTGELF; V gene: TRBV7-9
CDR3 protein: ASRRQSSNEKLF; V gene: TRBV6-5
CDR3 protein: ASNRQGTNQPQH; V gene: TRBV6-5
CDR3 protein: ASSSFSGGPDTQY; V gene: TRBV11-3
CDR3 protein: ASSLGTANYGYT; V gene: TRBV7-9
CDR3 protein: ASGVDREEKLF; V gene: TRBV6-5
CDR3 protein: ASSVPSQVNTEAF; V gene: TRBV28
CDR3 protein: AISATGKNTGELF; V gene: TRBV10-3
CDR3 protein: AWSGDREGYT; V gene: TRBV30
CDR3 protein: ASSGLVYNEQF; V gene: TRBV2
CDR3 protein: ASSLSRATNEKLF; V gene: TRBV5-6
CDR3 protein: ASSSPRLDYNEQF; V gene: TRBV6-6
CDR3 protein: AWNGGAYQPQH; V gene: TRBV30
CDR3 protein: ASSPGQGNQPQH; V gene: TRBV18
CDR3 protein: ASSSAAGTVPYNEQF; V gene: TRBV27
CDR3 protein: ASSSGAVSSYNEQF; V gene: TRBV28
CDR3 protein: AWSVGVLAVYNEQF; V gene: TRBV30
CDR3 protein: SAPAGGYT; V gene: TRBV20-1
CDR3 protein: ASWGSGTGAYEQY; V gene: TRBV2
CDR3 protein: ASSLGTSGPTDTQY; V gene: TRBV7-2
CDR3 protein: ASSQAPGAGSYEQY; V gene: TRBV4-2
CDR3 protein: ASSQDPSGSDYEQY; V gene: TRBV14
CDR3 protein: ASSQGLAGVGEQF; V gene: TRBV4-3